The source of this T cell receptor (beta chain) is a study of T cells in localized non-small cell lung cancer. This clone showed up just a few times. Clones were sequenced by immunoSEQ multiplex PCR, and TCRdb holds only the in-frame ones, with some missing. The repertoire has 90,000 to 95,000 clones, over 80% of them found once; the top ten carry over 12%. Looked up from germline, CDR1 is PRHDT and CDR2 is FYEKMQ (reference sequence). This CDR3 comprises 15 residues. After removal of 5 bases from V and 0 bases from J, the junction contained 5 bases not matched to a gene. Sequencing was performed on peripheral blood, taken before any cancer treatment. The chain couples TRBV13 to TRBJ2-3; 7 bases agree with TRBD1. The receptor's source is a man aged 40 to 70 with stage I squamous cell lung carcinoma. CDR3 sequence reads: CASSLSQGSTDTQYF. The CDR3, as DNA: TGTGCCAGCAGCCTATCACAGGGGAGCACAGATACGCAGTATTTT.